A single sample is the source of the 25 T cell receptor beta chains below, sequenced in a study of blood T cell repertoires in COVID-19. Libraries were prepared by immunoSEQ multiplex PCR; TCRdb keeps only in-frame clonotypes and omits some of them. The table records about 370,000 clones, around 89% of them present only once. Source material: PBMCs or T cells enriched from blood (not recorded which). These receptors came from a man younger than 30 who had recovered from COVID-19.

This clone appeared a single time. This rearrangement joins TRBV7-8 to TRBJ1-5; no firm D call. Germline loops: CDR1 SGHVS, CDR2 FQNEAQ. The germline V and J ends were trimmed by 2 bases and 6 bases, with 11 bases remaining between them. The CDR3 loop spans 14 amino acids. The CDR3 DNA is TGTGCCAGCAGCTTATCAAGCTCGGTTCAGCCCCAGCATTTT. As protein: CASSLSSSVQPQHF.

This chain uses TRBV5-1 with TRBJ2-5; D may be TRBD1 (6 bases). Trimming cost V 2 bases and J 4 bases, with 12 bases left between them. The CDR3 spans 14 residues. CDR1 SGHRS and CDR2 YFSETQ come from the germline V gene. CDR3 sequence reads: CASSLQGGVETQYF. DNA of the CDR3: TGCGCCAGCAGCTTACAGGGTGGTGTAGAGACCCAGTACTTC. Together with reference TRBV5-1 and TRBJ2-5, the CDR3 gives the full variable domain: KAGVTQTPRYLIKTRGQQVTLSCSPISGHRSVSWYQQTPGQGLQFLFEYFSETQRNKGNFPGRFSGRQFSNSRSEMNVSTLELGDSALYLCASSLQGGVETQYFGPGTRLLVL.

This clone was seen only a few times. The V gene is TRBV5-1, the J gene TRBJ2-5; D remains unclear. The CDR3 is 13 amino acids. The germline gives CDR1 SGHRS, CDR2 YFSETQ. V was cut by 4 bases and J by 0 bases, with 7 bases left in between. CDR3 sequence reads: CASSTVYQETQYF. CDR3 nucleotides: TGCGCCAGCAGCACAGTGTACCAAGAGACCCAGTACTTC.

V and J are TRBV5-1 and TRBJ2-7; D possibly corresponds to TRBD1 (5 bases). Deletions cut 0 bases from V and 0 bases from J, with 7 bases between. The CDR3 runs 14 residues. Germline V gene lookup returns CDR1 SGHRS and CDR2 YFSETQ. The CDR3 sequence is CASSLDRFSYEQYF. CDR3 in DNA: TGCGCCAGCAGCTTGGACAGGTTCTCCTACGAGCAGTACTTC.

V gene TRBV19 combines with J gene TRBJ1-2; possibly TRBD1 for D (6 bases). Trimming stripped 3 bases from V and 4 bases from J, with 9 bases between. Germline loops: CDR1 LNHDA, CDR2 SQIVND (reference sequence). The CDR3 spans 13 residues. CDR3 DNA: TGTGCCAGTAGTATTGACAGGATCTATGGCTACACCTTC. Protein: CASSIDRIYGYTF.

This clone was seen once. The rearrangement uses TRBV7-2 and TRBJ2-7; 9 bases align to TRBD2. The CDR3 runs 14 residues. J lost 12 bases, V lost 1 base, and 10 bases had no gene match. Per germline, CDR1 SGHTA and CDR2 FQGNSA. The CDR3 nucleotides read TGTGCCAGCAGCTTAGATATCGGCGGGAGGGCTGTGTACTTC. It specifies CASSLDIGGRAVYF.

The rearrangement uses TRBV28 and TRBJ2-7; the match to TRBD2 covers 11 bases. The junction had 10 bases not matched to a gene; V was cut back by 5 bases and J by 4 bases. The CDR3 length is 16 residues. Germline loops: CDR1 MDHEN, CDR2 SYDVKM. In DNA form, the CDR3 reads TGTGCCAGCAGTACTATAAGACTAGCGGGGCGGTACGAGCAGTACTTC. This translates into CASSTIRLAGRYEQYF.

This chain connects TRBV19 to TRBJ2-7; 7 positions match TRBD1. CDR3 size: 13 residues. Germline loops: CDR1 LNHDA, CDR2 SQIVND (reference sequence). The J segment lost 5 bases and the V segment lost 5 bases, leaving 6 bases of the junction unmatched. Written as DNA, the CDR3 is TGTGCCAGTAGTGTGACAGGGCCCGACGAGCAGTACTTC. Its translation is CASSVTGPDEQYF.

The rearrangement joins TRBV13 to TRBJ2-2; 14 bases map to TRBD2. V shed 5 bases and J 3 bases; nucleotides not matched to a gene: 8. The CDR3 runs 18 residues. The germline V gene has CDR1 PRHDT and CDR2 FYEKMQ (reference sequence). CDR3 in DNA: TGTGCCAGCAGCCCAAAGGGACTAGCGGGAGCGGACACCGGGGAGCTGTTTTTT. The encoded protein is CASSPKGLAGADTGELFF.

The gene calls are TRBV5-1 and TRBJ1-3; D uncertain. Germline lookup yields CDR1 SGHRS and CDR2 YFSETQ. The length of the CDR3 is 11 residues. V lost 6 bases, J lost 7 bases, and 8 bases lay in between. CDR3 DNA: TGCGCCAGCAAGGAGTGGAACACCATATATTTT. This translates into CASKEWNTIYF.

The rearrangement uses TRBV14 and TRBJ1-4, with 7 bases aligning to TRBD1. This CDR3 has 14 amino acids. V lost 4 bases and J lost 8; bases outside the gene matches: 7. Germline CDR1 SGHDN, CDR2 FVKESK. This CDR3 reads CASSLGQDREKLFF. Here the CDR3 DNA reads TGTGCCAGCAGCCTCGGACAGGACCGGGAAAAACTGTTTTTT.

The chain couples TRBV18 to TRBJ2-6; TRBD2 matches at 7 bases. CDR3 length equals 17 residues. In germline, CDR1 is KGHSH, CDR2 LQKENI. The J segment lost 0 bases and the V segment lost 1 base, leaving 3 bases of the junction unmatched. CDR3 coding DNA: TGTGCCAGCTCACCACGAGCGGGGAACTCTGGGGCCAACGTCCTGACTTTC. It codes for CASSPRAGNSGANVLTF. Based on the CDR3 plus reference TRBV18 and TRBJ2-6, the full variable domain is NAGVMQNPRHLVRRRGQEARLRCSPMKGHSHVYWYRQLPEEGLKFMVYLQKENIIDESGMPKERFSAEFPKEGPSILRIQQVVRGDSAAYFCASSPRAGNSGANVLTFGAGSRLTVL.

Here the CDR3 DNA reads TGTGCCAGCTCACCACGTAGGGGACAAACCTCTGGAAACACCATATATTTT. This codes for CASSPRRGQTSGNTIYF. V is TRBV18 and J is TRBJ1-3; possibly TRBD1 for D (6 bases). Per the germline V gene, CDR1 is KGHSH and CDR2 is LQKENI. Trimming left V 1 base short and J 0 bases short, with 13 bases between. The CDR3 has 17 amino acids.

This CDR3 is CASSRGQGLGYTF. As DNA, the CDR3 is TGTGCCAGCAGTCGTGGACAGGGGCTCGGCTACACCTTC. The genes are TRBV6-5 and TRBJ1-2; 9 nucleotides align to TRBD1. Germline V gene sequence: CDR1 MNHEY, CDR2 SVGAGI. V lost 5 bases to trimming and J lost 8 bases; unmatched junction nucleotides: 6. The CDR3 covers 13 residues.

The CDR3 loop reads CASSFGQGGHEQYF. In DNA form, the CDR3 reads TGTGCCAGCAGCTTCGGACAGGGTGGCCACGAGCAGTACTTC. The V call is TRBV7-9, the J call TRBJ2-7, with 8 bases aligning to TRBD1. This CDR3 contains 14 residues. The germline V gene encodes CDR1 SEHNR and CDR2 FQNEAQ (reference sequence). J was trimmed by 5 bases and V by 3 bases; bases with no gene match: 6.

The V and J genes are TRBV14 and TRBJ1-5; D is perhaps TRBD1 (5 bases). Germline V gene data show CDR1 as SGHDN and CDR2 as FVKESK. Trimming pared 4 bases from V and 5 bases from J, leaving 12 bases between. This CDR3 spans 14 amino acids. CDR3 DNA sequence: TGTGCCAGCAGCCTTACAGGAAGAGATCAGCCCCAGCATTTT. It specifies CASSLTGRDQPQHF.

The chain recombines TRBV28 with TRBJ2-1, with 8 bases fitting TRBD1. The germline CDR1 and CDR2 sequences are MDHEN and SYDVKM. The junction had 6 bases not matched to a gene; V was cut back by 3 bases and J by 5 bases. This CDR3 spans 15 amino acids. This CDR3 reads CASSFMDRAHNEQFF. The CDR3 DNA sequence: TGTGCCAGCAGTTTTATGGACAGGGCCCACAATGAGCAGTTCTTC.

This chain connects TRBV19 to TRBJ2-5, with 9 positions matching TRBD2. V shed 3 bases and J 5 bases; nucleotides not matched to a gene: 10. The CDR3 spans 16 residues. Germline V CDR1 and CDR2: LNHDA, SQIVND (reference sequence). In nucleotides, the CDR3 is TGTGCCAGTAGTATGGGGACTAGCTGGGATCCGGAGACCCAGTACTTC. It yields the protein CASSMGTSWDPETQYF.

The rearrangement uses TRBV4-2 and TRBJ1-4, with 9 bases identical to TRBD1. From germline, CDR1 is LGHNA and CDR2 YNFKEQ. This CDR3 spans 14 amino acids. V dropped 3 bases and J dropped 8; count of bases not matched to a gene: 4. CDR3 sequence (DNA): TGTGCCAGCAGCCACCGACAGGGGGACGAAAAACTGTTTTTT. Translation: CASSHRQGDEKLFF.

For the CDR3, the DNA is TGTGCCAGCAGCCCCTCCCGGGGAGGGAACTATGGCTACACCTTC. As protein: CASSPSRGGNYGYTF. J is TRBJ1-2 and V is TRBV7-9, with no clear D. Germline loops: CDR1 SEHNR, CDR2 FQNEAQ (reference sequence). CDR3 size: 15 residues. V gave up 5 bases and J gave up 2 bases, with 15 bases separating them.

This clone was seen once. V and J are TRBV5-1 and TRBJ1-1; D is perhaps TRBD1 (5 bases). The V gene's germline CDR1 is SGHRS and CDR2 YFSETQ. V gave up 5 bases and J gave up 4 bases, with 15 bases separating them. The CDR3 contains 14 residues. In nucleotides, the CDR3 is TGCGCCAGCAGGCGTTCCACAGGAACCACTGAAGCTTTCTTT. This translates into CASRRSTGTTEAFF.

Points on this clone: Other DNA sequences in this specimen translate into the identical CDR3. This sequence joins TRBV28 and TRBJ1-5, with 10 bases that match TRBD1. This CDR3 comprises 15 residues. The ends lost 4 bases at V and 1 base at J; junction bases unmatched: 1. Germline V gives CDR1 MDHEN, CDR2 SYDVKM. Here the CDR3 reads CASSSGQGSNQPQHF. CDR3 coding DNA: TGTGCCAGCAGTTCGGGACAGGGGAGCAATCAGCCCCAGCATTTT.

The chain recombines TRBV5-4 with TRBJ2-5, with D possibly TRBD1 on 6 matching bases. The germline V gene has CDR1 SGHNT and CDR2 YYREEE (reference sequence). This CDR3 is built from 14 residues. Trimming removed 2 bases at V and 5 bases at J, with 13 bases between. The CDR3 region has the DNA TGTGCCAGCAGCTTAGGGGGAGAGGGGGAGACCCAGTACTTC. This gives the protein CASSLGGEGETQYF.

The chain is built from TRBV4-2 and TRBJ1-5; a weak D match, TRBD1 (5 bases). The germline V and J ends were trimmed by 0 bases and 4 bases, with 13 bases remaining between them. Germline V gene lookup returns CDR1 LGHNA and CDR2 YNFKEQ. The CDR3 extends over 16 amino acids. The CDR3 loop is CASSQDGEGTNQPQHF. The CDR3 coding sequence is TGTGCCAGCAGCCAAGATGGGGAGGGGACGAATCAGCCCCAGCATTTT.

The rearrangement joins TRBV18 to TRBJ2-5; tentatively, D is TRBD2 (5 bases). V was trimmed by 5 bases and J by 1 base, leaving 14 bases between them. This CDR3 has 15 amino acids. CDR1 KGHSH and CDR2 LQKENI come from the germline V gene. This CDR3 is CASSGSTGVQETQYF. The CDR3 DNA reads as TGTGCCAGCTCAGGAAGCACCGGGGTCCAAGAGACCCAGTACTTC. Drawing the rest from reference TRBV18 and TRBJ2-5, the complete variable domain is NAGVMQNPRHLVRRRGQEARLRCSPMKGHSHVYWYRQLPEEGLKFMVYLQKENIIDESGMPKERFSAEFPKEGPSILRIQQVVRGDSAAYFCASSGSTGVQETQYFGPGTRLLVL.